The present entry profiles one T cell receptor beta chain with its context. This sample stems from a study of blood T cell repertoires in COVID-19. The junction had 15 bases not matched to a gene; V was cut back by 3 bases and J by 4 bases. Germline assignment: CDR1 KGHSH and CDR2 LQKENI. This CDR3 is built from 19 residues. Assay: immunoSEQ multiplex PCR; the TCRdb copy retains only in-frame clones and omits some. The sample carries fewer than 250,000 clones, 80% to 90% recorded once. This clonotype was sampled from an older woman with acute or convalescent COVID-19. The chain has TRBV18 and TRBJ1-5; 10 bases map to TRBD1. The sequenced material came from peripheral blood. The CDR3 loop reads CASSPLVGDRGSRNQPQHF. CDR3 DNA: TGTGCCAGCTCACCGCTCGTCGGGGACAGGGGAAGTAGGAATCAGCCCCAGCATTTT.